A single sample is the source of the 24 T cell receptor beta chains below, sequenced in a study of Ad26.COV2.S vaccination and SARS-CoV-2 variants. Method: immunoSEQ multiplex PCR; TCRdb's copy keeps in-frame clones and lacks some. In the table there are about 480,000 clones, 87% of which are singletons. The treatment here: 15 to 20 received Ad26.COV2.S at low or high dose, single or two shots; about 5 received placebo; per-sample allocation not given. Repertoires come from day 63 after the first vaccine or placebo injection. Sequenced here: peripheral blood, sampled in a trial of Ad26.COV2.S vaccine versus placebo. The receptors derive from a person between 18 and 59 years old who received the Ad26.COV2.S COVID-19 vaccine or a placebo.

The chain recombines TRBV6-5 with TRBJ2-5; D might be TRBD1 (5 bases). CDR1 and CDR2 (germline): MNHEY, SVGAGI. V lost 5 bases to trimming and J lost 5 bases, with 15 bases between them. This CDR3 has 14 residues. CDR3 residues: CASSPLGAWETQYF. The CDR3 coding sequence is TGTGCCAGCAGTCCCTTAGGGGCCTGGGAGACCCAGTACTTC.

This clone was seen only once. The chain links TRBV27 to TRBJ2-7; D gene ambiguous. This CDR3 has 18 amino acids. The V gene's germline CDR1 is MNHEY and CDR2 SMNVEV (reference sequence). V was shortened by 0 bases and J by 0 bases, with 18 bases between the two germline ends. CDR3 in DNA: TGTGCCAGCAGTTTATCCCCCCCGGCAGGTTTGAGCTCCTACGAGCAGTACTTC. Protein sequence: CASSLSPPAGLSSYEQYF.

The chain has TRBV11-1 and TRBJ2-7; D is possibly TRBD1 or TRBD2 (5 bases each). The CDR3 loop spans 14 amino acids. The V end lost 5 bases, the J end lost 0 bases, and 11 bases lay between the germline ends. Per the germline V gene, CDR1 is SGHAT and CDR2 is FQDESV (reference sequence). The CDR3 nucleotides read TGTGCCAGCAGCCCGGGGACCCTCTCCTACGAGCAGTACTTC. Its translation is CASSPGTLSYEQYF.

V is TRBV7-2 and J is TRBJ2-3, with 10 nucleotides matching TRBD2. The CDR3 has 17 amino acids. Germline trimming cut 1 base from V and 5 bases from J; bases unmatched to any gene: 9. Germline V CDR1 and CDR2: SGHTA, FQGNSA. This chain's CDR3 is CASSLDQASGSLDTQYF. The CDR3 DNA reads TGTGCCAGCAGCTTAGATCAGGCTAGCGGGAGCTTAGATACGCAGTATTTT.

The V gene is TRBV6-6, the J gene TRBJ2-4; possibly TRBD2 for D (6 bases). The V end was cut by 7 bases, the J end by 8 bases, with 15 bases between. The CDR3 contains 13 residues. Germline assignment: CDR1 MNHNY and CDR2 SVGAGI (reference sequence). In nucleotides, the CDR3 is TGTGCCAGCAATCTACTAGCTGCGGACATTCAGTACTTC. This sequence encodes CASNLLAADIQYF.

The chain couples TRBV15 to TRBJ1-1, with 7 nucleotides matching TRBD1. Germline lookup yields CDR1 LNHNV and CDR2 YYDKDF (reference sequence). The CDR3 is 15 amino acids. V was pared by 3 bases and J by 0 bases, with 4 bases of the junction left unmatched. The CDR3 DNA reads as TGTGCCACCAGCAGTACAGGGGCCCTGAACACTGAAGCTTTCTTT. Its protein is CATSSTGALNTEAFF.

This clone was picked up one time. The chain's CDR3 is CASSPGLRNTEAFF. Here the CDR3 DNA reads TGTGCCAGCAGTCCAGGACTGAGAAACACTGAAGCTTTCTTT. This sequence joins TRBV3-1 (or the pseudogene TRBV3-2) and TRBJ1-1; no firm D call. The germline V and J ends were trimmed by 6 bases and 2 bases, with 13 bases remaining between them. This CDR3 is 14 amino acids long. Germline V gene lookup returns CDR1 LGHDT and CDR2 YNNKEL (reference sequence).

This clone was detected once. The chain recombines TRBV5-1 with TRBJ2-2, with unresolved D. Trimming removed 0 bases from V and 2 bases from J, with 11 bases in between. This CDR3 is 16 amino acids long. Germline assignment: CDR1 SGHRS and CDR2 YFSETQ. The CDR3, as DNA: TGCGCCAGCAGCTTGGGGGTAGCAGCCAACACCGGGGAGCTGTTTTTT. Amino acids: CASSLGVAANTGELFF.

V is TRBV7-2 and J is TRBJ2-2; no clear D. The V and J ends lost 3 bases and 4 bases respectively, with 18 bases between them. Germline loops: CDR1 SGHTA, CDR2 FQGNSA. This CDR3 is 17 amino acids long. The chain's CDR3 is CASSFGVFGLSTGELFF. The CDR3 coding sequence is TGTGCCAGCAGCTTCGGAGTCTTCGGATTATCCACCGGGGAGCTGTTTTTT.

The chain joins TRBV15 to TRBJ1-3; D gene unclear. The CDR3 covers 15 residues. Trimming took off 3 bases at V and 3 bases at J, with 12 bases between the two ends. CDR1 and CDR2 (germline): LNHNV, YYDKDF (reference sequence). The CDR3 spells CATSRDGVVGNTIYF. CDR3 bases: TGTGCCACCAGCAGGGACGGAGTTGTTGGAAACACCATATATTTT. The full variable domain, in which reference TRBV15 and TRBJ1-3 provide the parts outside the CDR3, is DAMVIQNPRYQVTQFGKPVTLSCSQTLNHNVMYWYQQKSSQAPKLLFHYYDKDFNNEADTPDNFQSRRPNTSFCFLDIRSPGLGDTAMYLCATSRDGVVGNTIYFGEGSWLTVV.

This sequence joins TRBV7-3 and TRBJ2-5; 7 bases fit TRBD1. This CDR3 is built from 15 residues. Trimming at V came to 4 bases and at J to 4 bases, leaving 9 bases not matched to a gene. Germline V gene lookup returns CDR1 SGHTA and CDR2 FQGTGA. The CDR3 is CASSSPVAGGETQYF. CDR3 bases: TGTGCCAGCAGCTCGCCCGTGGCAGGGGGAGAGACCCAGTACTTC.

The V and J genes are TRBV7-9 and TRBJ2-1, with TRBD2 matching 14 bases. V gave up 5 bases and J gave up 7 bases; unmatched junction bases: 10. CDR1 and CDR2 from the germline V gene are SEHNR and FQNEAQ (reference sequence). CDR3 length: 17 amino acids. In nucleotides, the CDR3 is TGTGCCAGCAGCAACCCCGGGACTAGCGGGAGAAGGAATGAGCAGTTCTTC. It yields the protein CASSNPGTSGRRNEQFF.

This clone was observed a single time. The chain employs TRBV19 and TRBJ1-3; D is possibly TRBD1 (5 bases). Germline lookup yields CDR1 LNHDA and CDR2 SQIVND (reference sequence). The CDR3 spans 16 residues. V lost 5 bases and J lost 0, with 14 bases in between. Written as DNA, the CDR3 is TGTGCCAGTAGTTCTAAGGGACCGAACTCTGGAAACACCATATATTTT. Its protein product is CASSSKGPNSGNTIYF.

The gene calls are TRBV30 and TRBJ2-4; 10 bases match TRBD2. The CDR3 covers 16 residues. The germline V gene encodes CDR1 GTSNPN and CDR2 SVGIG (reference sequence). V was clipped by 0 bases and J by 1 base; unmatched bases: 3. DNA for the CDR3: TGTGCCTGGAGTGTAGGGACTAGCGCCGCCAAAAACATTCAGTACTTC. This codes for CAWSVGTSAAKNIQYF.

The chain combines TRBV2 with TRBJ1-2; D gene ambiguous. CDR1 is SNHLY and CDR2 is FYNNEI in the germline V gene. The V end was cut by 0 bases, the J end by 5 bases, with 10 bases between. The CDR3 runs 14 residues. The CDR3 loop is CASSEAWVLYGYTF. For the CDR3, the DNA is TGTGCCAGCAGTGAAGCCTGGGTACTATATGGCTACACCTTC.

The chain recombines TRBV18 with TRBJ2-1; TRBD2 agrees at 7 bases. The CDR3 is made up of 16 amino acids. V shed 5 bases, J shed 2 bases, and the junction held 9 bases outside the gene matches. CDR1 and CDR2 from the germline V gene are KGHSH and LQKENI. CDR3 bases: TGTGCCAGCTCATACGGGGAGGGTTCGACCTACAATGAGCAGTTCTTC. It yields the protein CASSYGEGSTYNEQFF.

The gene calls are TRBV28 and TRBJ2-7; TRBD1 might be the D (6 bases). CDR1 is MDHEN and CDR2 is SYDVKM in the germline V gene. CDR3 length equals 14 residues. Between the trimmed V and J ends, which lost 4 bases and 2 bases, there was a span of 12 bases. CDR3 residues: CASSSSDSPYEQYF. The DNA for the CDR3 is TGTGCCAGCAGTTCCTCGGACAGCCCCTACGAGCAGTACTTC.

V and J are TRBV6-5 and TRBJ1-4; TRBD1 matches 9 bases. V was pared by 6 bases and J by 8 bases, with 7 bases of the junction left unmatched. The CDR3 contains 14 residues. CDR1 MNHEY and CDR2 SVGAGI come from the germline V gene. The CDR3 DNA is TGTGCCAGCAGACCACAGGGGGCAGGGGAAAAACTGTTTTTT. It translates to CASRPQGAGEKLFF.

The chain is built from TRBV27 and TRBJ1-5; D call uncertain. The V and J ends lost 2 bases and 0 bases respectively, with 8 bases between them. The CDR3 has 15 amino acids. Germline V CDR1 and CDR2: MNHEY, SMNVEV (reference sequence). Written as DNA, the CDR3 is TGTGCCAGCAGTTTAATTCCAGGTAGCAATCAGCCCCAGCATTTT. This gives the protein CASSLIPGSNQPQHF.

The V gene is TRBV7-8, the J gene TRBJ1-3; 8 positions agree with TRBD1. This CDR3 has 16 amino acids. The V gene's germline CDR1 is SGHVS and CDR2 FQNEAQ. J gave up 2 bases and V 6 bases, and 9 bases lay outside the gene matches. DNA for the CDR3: TGTGCCAGCAGGAGGGACAGGACAAACCCTGGAAACACCATATATTTT. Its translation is CASRRDRTNPGNTIYF. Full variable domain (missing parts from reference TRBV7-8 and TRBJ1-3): GAGVSQSPRYKVAKRGQDVALRCDPISGHVSLFWYQQALGQGPEFLTYFQNEAQLDKSGLPSDRFFAERPEGSVSTLKIQRTQQEDSAVYLCASRRDRTNPGNTIYFGEGSWLTVV.

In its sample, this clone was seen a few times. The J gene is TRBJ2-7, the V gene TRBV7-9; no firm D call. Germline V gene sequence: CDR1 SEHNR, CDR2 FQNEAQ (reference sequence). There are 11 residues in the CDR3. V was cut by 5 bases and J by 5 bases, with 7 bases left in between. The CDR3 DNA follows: TGTGCCAGCAGCCCCGCCGACGAGCAGTACTTC. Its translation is CASSPADEQYF.

For the CDR3, the DNA is TGTGCCATCAGTGGGGCAGGGGGCATGAATACGCAGTATTTT. This gives the protein CAISGAGGMNTQYF. J is TRBJ2-3 and V is TRBV10-3; TRBD1 matches at 8 bases. V trimming: 4 bases; J trimming: 7 bases; junction bases outside the gene matches: 7. Per the germline V gene, CDR1 is ENHRY and CDR2 is SYGVKD. The CDR3 is made up of 14 amino acids.

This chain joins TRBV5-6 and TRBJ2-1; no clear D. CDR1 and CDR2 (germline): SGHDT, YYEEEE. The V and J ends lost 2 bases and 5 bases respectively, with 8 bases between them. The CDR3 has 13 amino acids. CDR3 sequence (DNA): TGTGCCAGCAGCTTTCTAGGCGACAATGAGCAGTTCTTC. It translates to CASSFLGDNEQFF.

This CDR3 reads CSVGRPEKLFF. The CDR3 bases are TGCAGCGTTGGACGGCCTGAAAAACTGTTTTTT. The V and J genes are TRBV29-1 and TRBJ1-4; D remains ambiguous. The CDR3 is made up of 11 amino acids. Per the germline V gene, CDR1 is SQVTM and CDR2 is ANQGSEA. Trimming stripped 4 bases from V and 7 bases from J, with 7 bases between.